This is a list of T cell receptor beta chains from one sample in a study of T cells in Graves' hyperthyroidism and ophthalmopathy. MiXCR, run by TCRdb on the multiplex PCR reads, gives a single entry per CDR3 protein. The sample lists under 400,000 distinct CDR3 sequences; over 20% were seen once. The sample taken for sequencing was blood. The receptors come from a woman aged 45 to 65 with Graves' hyperthyroidism. Both conserved end residues are trimmed from each CDR3. Clone sizes are given selectively: once, few, many, or a class where the clone is expanded.

TRBV7-3,12,few,ASSSDTNTGELF
TRBV7-8,16,few,ASSGRTSGGVSSYEQY
TRBV7-2,11,-,ASSTRQNYGYT
TRBV7-3,14,few,ASSPSWGGPYNEQF
TRBV27,14,many,ASFPTNPRGYYGYT
TRBV15,12,many,ATSADRVSYEQY
TRBV2,13,many,ASSRTVNSNQPQH
TRBV20-1,11,many,SAKRGFQETQY
TRBV9,19,-,ASSLLGGQGTFNLSTDTQY
TRBV2,13,many,ASSALGLSTDTQY
TRBV20-1,11,-,SARDRAGSPLH
TRBV7-9,13,few,ASSHGGVSNYGYT
TRBV6-1,11,few,ASTRLAGSEQF
TRBV28,11,-,ASSLWTMSGYT
TRBV7-2,10,many,ASSLVGRGPY
TRBV20-1,16,-,SASLPLGGLHFTDTQY
TRBV6-6,18,few,ASSYSKVASGGGSTDTQY
TRBV19,15,-,ASSIGYEGLPNQPQH
TRBV5-1,13,many,ASSLRLAGTNEQF
TRBV7-9,18,few,ASSSHRLAGLLSSYNEQL
TRBV28,11,many,ASLDSWAEKLF
TRBV11-2,15,many,ASSLGDRGFSNQPQH
TRBV7-9,15,many,ASSPAGSGRATDTQY
TRBV24-1,12,many,ATSKSGGYNEQF
TRBV3-1,11,many,ASSRDIRYGYT
TRBV5-6,17,-,ASSLQRILTGTSWHEQY
TRBV5-1,12,-,ASSPTGGRDTQY
TRBV3-1,17,-,ASSLTGIPGGSYNSPLH
TRBV29-1,10,-,SVTEGLYEQY
TRBV7-3,11,many,ASSLQLNTEAF
TRBV19,13,-,ASRTSSAGANVLT
TRBV11-2,16,-,ASSPTPGTAGGAYEQY
TRBV5-1,13,-,ASSLRDRGRDEQF
TRBV30,11,many,AWNKGWREEQF
TRBV7-3,12,-,ASSSIGQTGELF
TRBV6-5,13,-,ASSYAGPNYNEQF
TRBV12-3/TRBV12-4,11,-,ASSGTVDYGYT
TRBV20-1,12,-,SANGGVVKNIQY
TRBV15,14,-,ATSRDPGTNTDTQY
TRBV20-1,12,many,SARDLGRKETQY